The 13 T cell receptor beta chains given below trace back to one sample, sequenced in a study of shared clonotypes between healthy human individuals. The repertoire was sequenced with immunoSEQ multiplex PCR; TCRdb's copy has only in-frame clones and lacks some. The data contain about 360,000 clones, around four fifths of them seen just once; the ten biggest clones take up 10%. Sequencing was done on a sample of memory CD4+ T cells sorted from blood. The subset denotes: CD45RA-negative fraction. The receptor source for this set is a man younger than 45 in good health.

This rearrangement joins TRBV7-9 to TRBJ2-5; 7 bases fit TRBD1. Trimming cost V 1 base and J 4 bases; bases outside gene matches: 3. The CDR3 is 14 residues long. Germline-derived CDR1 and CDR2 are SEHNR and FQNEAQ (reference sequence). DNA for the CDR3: TGTGCCAGCAGCTTAGTCACAGGGGTAGAGACCCAGTACTTC. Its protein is CASSLVTGVETQYF.

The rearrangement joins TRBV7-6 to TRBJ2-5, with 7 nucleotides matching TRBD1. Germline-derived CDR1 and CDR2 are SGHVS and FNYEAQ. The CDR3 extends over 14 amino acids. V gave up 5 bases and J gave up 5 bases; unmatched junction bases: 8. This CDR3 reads CASSLQGWSETQYF. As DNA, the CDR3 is TGTGCCAGCAGCCTACAGGGGTGGTCGGAGACCCAGTACTTC.

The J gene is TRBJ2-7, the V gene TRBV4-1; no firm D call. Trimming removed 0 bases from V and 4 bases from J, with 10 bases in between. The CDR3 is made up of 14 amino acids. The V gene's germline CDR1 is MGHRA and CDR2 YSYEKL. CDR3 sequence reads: CASSQDPVNYEQYF. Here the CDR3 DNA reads TGCGCCAGCAGCCAAGATCCTGTTAATTACGAGCAGTACTTC.

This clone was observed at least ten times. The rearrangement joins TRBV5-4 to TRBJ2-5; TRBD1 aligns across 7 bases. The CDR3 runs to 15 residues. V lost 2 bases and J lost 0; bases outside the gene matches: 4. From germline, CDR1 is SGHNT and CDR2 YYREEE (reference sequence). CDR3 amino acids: CASSFGDRDQETQYF. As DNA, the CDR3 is TGTGCCAGCAGCTTCGGAGACAGGGACCAAGAGACCCAGTACTTC.

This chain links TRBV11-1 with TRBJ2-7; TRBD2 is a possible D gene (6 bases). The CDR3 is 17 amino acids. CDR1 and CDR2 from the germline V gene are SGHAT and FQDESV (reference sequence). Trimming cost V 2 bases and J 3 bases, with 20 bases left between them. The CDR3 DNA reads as TGTGCCAGCAGCTTAAAAAACGCGGCGGGGCGCCGCTACGAGCAGTACTTC. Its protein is CASSLKNAAGRRYEQYF.

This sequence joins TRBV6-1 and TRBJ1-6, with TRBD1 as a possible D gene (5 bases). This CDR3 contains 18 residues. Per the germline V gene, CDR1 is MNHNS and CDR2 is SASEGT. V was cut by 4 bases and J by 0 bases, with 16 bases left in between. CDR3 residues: CASSGWGVPSSYNSPLHF. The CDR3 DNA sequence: TGTGCCAGCAGTGGATGGGGGGTACCCAGCTCCTATAATTCACCCCTCCACTTT.

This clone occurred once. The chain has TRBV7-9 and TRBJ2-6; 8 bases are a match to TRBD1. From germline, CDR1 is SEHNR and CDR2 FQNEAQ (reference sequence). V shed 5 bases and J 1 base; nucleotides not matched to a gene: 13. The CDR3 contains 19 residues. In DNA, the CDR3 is TGTGCCAGCAGCCGCACGGTGCAGGGGGCGCAATCTGGGGCCAACGTCCTGACTTTC. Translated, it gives CASSRTVQGAQSGANVLTF.

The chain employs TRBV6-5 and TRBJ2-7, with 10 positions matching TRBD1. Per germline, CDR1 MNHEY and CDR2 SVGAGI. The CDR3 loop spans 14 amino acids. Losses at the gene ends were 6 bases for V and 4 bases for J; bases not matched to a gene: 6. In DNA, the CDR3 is TGTGCCAGCAGACCGACAGGGGGCGGTTACGAGCAGTACTTC. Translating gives CASRPTGGGYEQYF.

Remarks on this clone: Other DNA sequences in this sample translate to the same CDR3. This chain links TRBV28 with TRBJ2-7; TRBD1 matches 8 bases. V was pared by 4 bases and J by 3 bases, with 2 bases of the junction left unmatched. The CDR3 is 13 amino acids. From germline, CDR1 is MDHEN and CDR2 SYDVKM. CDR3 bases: TGTGCCAGCAGTTCTACAGGGGGCTACGAGCAGTACTTC. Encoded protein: CASSSTGGYEQYF.

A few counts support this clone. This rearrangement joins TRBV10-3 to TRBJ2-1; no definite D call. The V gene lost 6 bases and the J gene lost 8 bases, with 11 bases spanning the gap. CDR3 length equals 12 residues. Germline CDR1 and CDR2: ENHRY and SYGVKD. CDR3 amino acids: CAISLNLDEQFF. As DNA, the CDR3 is TGTGCCATCAGCCTAAATCTGGATGAGCAGTTCTTC.

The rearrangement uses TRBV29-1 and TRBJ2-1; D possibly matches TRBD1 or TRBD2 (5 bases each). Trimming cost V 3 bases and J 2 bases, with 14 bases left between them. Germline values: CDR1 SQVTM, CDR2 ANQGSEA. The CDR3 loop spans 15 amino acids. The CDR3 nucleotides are TGCAGCGTTGATCAGGGACGACCCACCTACAATGAGCAGTTCTTC. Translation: CSVDQGRPTYNEQFF.

CDR3 bases: TGTGCCAGCAGCCCCGGGGTAGCGGGAGTGTCAGATACGCAGTATTTT. Translating it yields CASSPGVAGVSDTQYF. The rearrangement joins TRBV13 to TRBJ2-3; 9 bases line up with TRBD2. CDR1 and CDR2 (germline): PRHDT, FYEKMQ (reference sequence). V lost 5 bases, J lost 4 bases, and 10 bases stayed unmatched. This CDR3 is 16 amino acids long. Complete variable domain (other parts from reference TRBV13 and TRBJ2-3): AAGVIQSPRHLIKEKRETATLKCYPIPRHDTVYWYQQGPGQDPQFLISFYEKMQSDKGSIPDRFSAQQFSDYHSELNMSSLELGDSALYFCASSPGVAGVSDTQYFGPGTRLTVL.

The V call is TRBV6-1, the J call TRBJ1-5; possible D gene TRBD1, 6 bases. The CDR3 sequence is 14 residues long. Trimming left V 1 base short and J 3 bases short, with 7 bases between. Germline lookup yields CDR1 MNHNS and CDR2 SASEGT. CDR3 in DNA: TGTGCCAGCAGTGAAGGGGGGCACAATCAGCCCCAGCATTTT. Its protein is CASSEGGHNQPQHF.